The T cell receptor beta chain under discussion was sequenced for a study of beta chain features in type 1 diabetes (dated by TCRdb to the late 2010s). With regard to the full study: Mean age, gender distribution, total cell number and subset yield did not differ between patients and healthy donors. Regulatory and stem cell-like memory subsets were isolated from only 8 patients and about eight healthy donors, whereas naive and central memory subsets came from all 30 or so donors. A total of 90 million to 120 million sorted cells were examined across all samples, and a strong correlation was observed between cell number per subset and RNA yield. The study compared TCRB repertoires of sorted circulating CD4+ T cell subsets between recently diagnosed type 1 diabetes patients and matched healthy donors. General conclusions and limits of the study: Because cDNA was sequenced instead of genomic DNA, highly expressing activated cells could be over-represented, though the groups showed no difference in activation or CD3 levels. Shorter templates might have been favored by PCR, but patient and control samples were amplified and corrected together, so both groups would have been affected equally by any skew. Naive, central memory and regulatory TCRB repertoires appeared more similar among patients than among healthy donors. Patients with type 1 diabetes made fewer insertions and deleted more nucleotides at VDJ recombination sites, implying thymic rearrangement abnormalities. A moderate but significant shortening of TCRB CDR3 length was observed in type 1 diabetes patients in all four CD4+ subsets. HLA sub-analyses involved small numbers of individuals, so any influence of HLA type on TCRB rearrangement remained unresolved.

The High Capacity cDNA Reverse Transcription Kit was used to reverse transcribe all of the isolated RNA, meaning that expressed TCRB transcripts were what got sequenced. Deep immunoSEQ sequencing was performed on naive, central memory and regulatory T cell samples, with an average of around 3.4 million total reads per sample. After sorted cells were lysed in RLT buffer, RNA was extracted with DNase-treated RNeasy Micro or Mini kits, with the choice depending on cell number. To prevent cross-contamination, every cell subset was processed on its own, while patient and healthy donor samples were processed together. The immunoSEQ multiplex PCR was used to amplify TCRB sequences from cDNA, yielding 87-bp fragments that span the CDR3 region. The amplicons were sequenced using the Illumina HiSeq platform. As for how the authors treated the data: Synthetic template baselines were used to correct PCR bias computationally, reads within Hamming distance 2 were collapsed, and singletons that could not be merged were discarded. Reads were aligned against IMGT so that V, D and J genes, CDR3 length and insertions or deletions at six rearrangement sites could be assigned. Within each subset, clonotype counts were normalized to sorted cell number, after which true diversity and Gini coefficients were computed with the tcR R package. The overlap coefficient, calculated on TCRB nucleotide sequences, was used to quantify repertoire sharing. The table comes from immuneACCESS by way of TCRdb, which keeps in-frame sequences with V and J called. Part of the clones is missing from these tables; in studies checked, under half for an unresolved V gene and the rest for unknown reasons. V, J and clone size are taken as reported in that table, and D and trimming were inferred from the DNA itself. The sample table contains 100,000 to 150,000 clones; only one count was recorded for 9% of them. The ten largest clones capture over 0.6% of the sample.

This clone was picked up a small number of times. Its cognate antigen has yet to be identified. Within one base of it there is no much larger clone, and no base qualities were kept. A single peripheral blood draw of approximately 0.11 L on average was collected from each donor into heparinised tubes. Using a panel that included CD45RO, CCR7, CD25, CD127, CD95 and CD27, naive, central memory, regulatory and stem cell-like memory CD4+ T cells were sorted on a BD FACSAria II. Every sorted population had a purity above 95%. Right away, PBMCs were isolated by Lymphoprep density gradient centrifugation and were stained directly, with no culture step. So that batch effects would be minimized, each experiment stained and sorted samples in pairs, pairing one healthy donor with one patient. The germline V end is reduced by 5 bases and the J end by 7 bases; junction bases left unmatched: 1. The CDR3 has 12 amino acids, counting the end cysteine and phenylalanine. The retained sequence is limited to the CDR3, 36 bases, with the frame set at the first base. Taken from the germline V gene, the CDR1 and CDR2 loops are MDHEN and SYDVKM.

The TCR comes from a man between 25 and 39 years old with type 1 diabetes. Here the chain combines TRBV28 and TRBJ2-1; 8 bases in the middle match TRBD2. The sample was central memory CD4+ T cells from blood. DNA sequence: TGTGCCAGCAGTCGACTAGCGAATGAGCAGTTCTTC. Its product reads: CASSRLANEQFF.